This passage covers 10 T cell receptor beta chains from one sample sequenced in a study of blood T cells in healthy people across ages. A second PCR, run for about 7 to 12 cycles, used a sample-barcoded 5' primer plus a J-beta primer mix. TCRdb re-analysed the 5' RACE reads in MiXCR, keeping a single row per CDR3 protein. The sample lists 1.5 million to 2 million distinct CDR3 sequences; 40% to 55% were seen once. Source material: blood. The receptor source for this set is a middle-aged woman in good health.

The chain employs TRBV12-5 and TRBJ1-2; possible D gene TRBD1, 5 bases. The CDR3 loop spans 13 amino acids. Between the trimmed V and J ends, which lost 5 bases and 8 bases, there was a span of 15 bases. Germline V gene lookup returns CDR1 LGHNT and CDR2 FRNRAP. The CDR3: CASGGDYVTGYTF. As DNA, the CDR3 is TGTGCTAGTGGTGGGGACTACGTGACCGGCTACACCTTC.

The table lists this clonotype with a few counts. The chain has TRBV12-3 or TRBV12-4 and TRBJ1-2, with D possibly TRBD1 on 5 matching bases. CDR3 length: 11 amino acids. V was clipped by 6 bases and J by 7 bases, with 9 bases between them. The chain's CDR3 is CASSKDTGYTF. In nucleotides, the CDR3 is TGTGCCAGCAGCAAGGACACTGGCTACACCTTC.

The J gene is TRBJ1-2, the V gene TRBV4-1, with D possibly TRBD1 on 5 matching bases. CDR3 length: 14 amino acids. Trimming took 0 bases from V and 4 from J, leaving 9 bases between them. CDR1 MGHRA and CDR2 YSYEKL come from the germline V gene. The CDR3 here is CASSQEQAPYGYTF. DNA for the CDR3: TGCGCCAGCAGCCAAGAACAGGCCCCCTATGGCTACACCTTC.

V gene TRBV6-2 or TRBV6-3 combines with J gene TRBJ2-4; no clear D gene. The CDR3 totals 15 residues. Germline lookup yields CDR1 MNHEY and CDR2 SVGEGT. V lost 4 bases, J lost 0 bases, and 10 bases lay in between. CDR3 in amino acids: CASSSAEIAKNIQYF. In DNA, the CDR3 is TGTGCCAGCAGTTCTGCAGAAATAGCCAAAAACATTCAGTACTTC.

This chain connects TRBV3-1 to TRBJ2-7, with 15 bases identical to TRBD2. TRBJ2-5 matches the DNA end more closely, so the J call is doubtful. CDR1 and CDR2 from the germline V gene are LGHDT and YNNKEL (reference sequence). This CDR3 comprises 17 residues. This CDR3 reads CASEKGTSGGYQETQYF. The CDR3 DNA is TGTGCCAGCGAGAAGGGGACTAGCGGGGGGTACCAAGAGACCCAGTACTTC.

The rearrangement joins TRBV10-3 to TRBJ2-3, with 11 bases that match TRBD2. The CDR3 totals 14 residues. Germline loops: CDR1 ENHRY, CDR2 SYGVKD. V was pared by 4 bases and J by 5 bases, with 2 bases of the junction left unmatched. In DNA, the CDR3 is TGTGCCATCAGTGGCGGACTAGCGGGAGATACGCAGTATTTT. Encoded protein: CAISGGLAGDTQYF.

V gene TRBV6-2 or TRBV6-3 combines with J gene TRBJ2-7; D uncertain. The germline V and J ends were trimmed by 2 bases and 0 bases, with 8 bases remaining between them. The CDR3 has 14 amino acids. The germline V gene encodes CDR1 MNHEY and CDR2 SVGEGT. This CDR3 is CASSYTANSYEQYF. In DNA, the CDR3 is TGTGCCAGCAGTTACACGGCCAACTCCTACGAGCAGTACTTC.

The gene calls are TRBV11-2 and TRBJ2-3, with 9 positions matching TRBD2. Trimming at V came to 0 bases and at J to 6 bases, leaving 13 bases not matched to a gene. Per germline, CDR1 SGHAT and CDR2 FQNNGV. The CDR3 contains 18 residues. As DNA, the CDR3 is TGTGCCAGCAGCTTAGATCACAATAGCGGGGGATCGCGGGATACGCAGTATTTT. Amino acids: CASSLDHNSGGSRDTQYF.

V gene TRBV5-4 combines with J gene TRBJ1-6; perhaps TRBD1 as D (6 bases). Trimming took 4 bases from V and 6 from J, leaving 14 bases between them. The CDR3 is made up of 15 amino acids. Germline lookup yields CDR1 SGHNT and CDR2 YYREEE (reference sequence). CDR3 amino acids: CASSPARGGNSPLHF. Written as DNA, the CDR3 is TGTGCCAGCAGCCCCGCCAGGGGTGGTAATTCACCCCTCCACTTT.

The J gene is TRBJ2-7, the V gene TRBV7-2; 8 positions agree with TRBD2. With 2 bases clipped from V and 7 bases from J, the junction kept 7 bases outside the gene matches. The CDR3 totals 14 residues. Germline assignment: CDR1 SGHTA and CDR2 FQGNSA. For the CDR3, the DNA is TGTGCCAGCAGCTTAAAACTAGCGGTCAATGAGCAGTACTTC. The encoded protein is CASSLKLAVNEQYF.